The 20 T cell receptor beta chains below come from one sample, sequenced in a study of post-analysis software for immune sequencing data (dated by TCRdb to the mid-2010s). The study at large found these results: Significantly higher frequencies in patients than in controls were found for roughly 5 TRBV segments, including TRBV5-6, TRBV5-1 and TRBV20-1.

Receptor libraries were prepared by PCR. The sample was run on an Illumina HiSeq 2500. To reduce PCR and sequencing biases, unique molecular identifiers were built into the TCR beta cDNA libraries. Through fastp at Q25 and MiXCR, TCRdb rebuilt clones from the public reads, retaining in-frame beta chains. All rows with the same CDR3 protein become a single entry with the most common DNA and genes. This sample has hundreds of thousands of distinct CDR3 sequences in its table, and approximately 53% of those were observed once. Approximately 4.5% of the sample lies in the top ten. Antigens of these TCRs are unknown. Material: blood. The origin of the receptors is a girl aged 10 to 17 with multiple sclerosis.

The CDR3 region is CASSSLSPQHF. CDR3 nucleotides: TGTGCCAGCAGTTCCTTGTCGCCCCAGCATTTT. The J gene is TRBJ1-5, the V gene TRBV28, with D uncertain. CDR1 is MDHEN and CDR2 is SYDVKM in the germline V gene. The CDR3 consists of 11 residues. V was trimmed by 4 bases and J by 9 bases, leaving 7 bases between them.

The chain employs TRBV18 and TRBJ2-7, with D hard to call. The CDR3 consists of 16 residues. The germline V gene has CDR1 KGHSH and CDR2 LQKENI. The ends were cut back, 3 bases at V and 0 bases at J, with 15 bases in the middle. CDR3: CASSPIGTLSSYEQYF. For the CDR3, the DNA is TGTGCCAGCTCACCGATCGGCACGCTGAGCTCCTACGAGCAGTACTTC.

The chain has TRBV6-6 and TRBJ2-6, with D tentatively TRBD2 (6 bases). Between the trimmed V and J ends, which lost 4 bases and 2 bases, there was a span of 15 bases. In germline, CDR1 is MNHNY, CDR2 SVGAGI (reference sequence). The CDR3 extends over 17 amino acids. The CDR3 here is CASSFREDGTGANVLTF. CDR3 DNA: TGTGCCAGCAGTTTCAGGGAGGATGGTACTGGGGCCAACGTCCTGACTTTC.

This clonotype was observed a few times. The chain carries TRBV18 and TRBJ2-5; D is uncertain. This CDR3 is 14 amino acids long. CDR1 is KGHSH, CDR2 LQKENI, per germline. V was shortened by 0 bases and J by 4 bases, with 9 bases between the two germline ends. The CDR3 sequence is CASSPPQVPETQYF. The DNA of the CDR3 is TGTGCCAGCTCACCACCGCAGGTCCCAGAGACCCAGTACTTC. The whole variable domain, remainder taken from reference TRBV18 and TRBJ2-5, is NAGVMQNPRHLVRRRGQEARLRCSPMKGHSHVYWYRQLPEEGLKFMVYLQKENIIDESGMPKERFSAEFPKEGPSILRIQQVVRGDSAAYFCASSPPQVPETQYFGPGTRLLVL.

This clonotype turned up a few times. The rearrangement joins TRBV12-3 or TRBV12-4 to TRBJ2-6, with D perhaps TRBD1 (5 bases). Trimming removed 1 base at V and 4 bases at J, with 8 bases between. There are 15 residues in the CDR3. For the CDR3, the DNA is TGTGCCAGCAGTTTAGGGGCAGGGGGGGCCAACGTCCTGACTTTC. Protein sequence: CASSLGAGGANVLTF.

Comments on this clonotype: Compared with germline, one end of the junction differs, possibly owing to a read error. J is TRBJ2-1 and V is TRBV29-1; 7 nucleotides agree with TRBD2. CDR3 size: 16 residues. Germline V gene lookup returns CDR1 SQVTM and CDR2 ANQGSEA. CDR3 coding DNA: TGCAGCGTTGAAGAGGGACTACCGCGCTCCTACAATGAGCAGGTCTTC. This sequence encodes CSVEEGLPRSYNEQVF.

This clonotype appeared a single time. This chain connects TRBV11-2 to TRBJ2-1; D gene ambiguous. CDR1 is SGHAT and CDR2 is FQNNGV in the germline V gene. The CDR3 totals 16 residues. The V gene lost 6 bases and the J gene lost 0 bases, with 15 bases spanning the gap. CDR3 sequence: CASSSSVSSSYNEQFF. The CDR3 nucleotides are TGTGCCAGCAGTTCCTCGGTTAGTAGCTCCTACAATGAGCAGTTCTTC.

This clonotype was counted between two and nine times. The rearrangement links TRBV20-1 to TRBJ2-5, with TRBD2 identical over 9 bases. This CDR3 has 17 amino acids. J was trimmed by 5 bases and V by 0 bases; bases with no gene match: 13. Looked up from germline, CDR1 is DFQATT and CDR2 is SNEGSKA (reference sequence). For the CDR3, the DNA is TGCAGTGCTAGAGATAGAGGGGGTAGCGGGGGTTCCGAGACCCAGTACTTC. Protein sequence: CSARDRGGSGGSETQYF.

The V call is TRBV6-6, the J call TRBJ2-7, with 7 nucleotides matching TRBD1. J was trimmed by 0 bases and V by 7 bases; bases with no gene match: 9. This CDR3 contains 15 residues. Germline V gives CDR1 MNHNY, CDR2 SVGAGI (reference sequence). Here the CDR3 reads CASKPSRDSSYEQYF. The CDR3 DNA follows: TGTGCCAGCAAACCGTCCCGGGACAGCTCCTACGAGCAGTACTTC.

J is TRBJ2-5 and V is TRBV7-2; 10 bases line up with TRBD1. The V and J ends lost 6 bases and 4 bases, in that order; junction bases with no gene match: 8. This CDR3 has 15 residues. The germline CDR1 and CDR2 sequences are SGHTA and FQGNSA. The CDR3 DNA sequence: TGTGCCAGCAGACCGGACAGGGGGGCAGGAGAGACCCAGTACTTC. Encoded protein: CASRPDRGAGETQYF.

V is TRBV20-1 and J is TRBJ1-1; D is ambiguous. The CDR3 is 13 residues long. The V end lost 5 bases, the J end lost 8 bases, and 18 bases lay between the germline ends. The germline V gene has CDR1 DFQATT and CDR2 SNEGSKA (reference sequence). The CDR3 protein is CSAGPRVLGEAFF. CDR3 sequence (DNA): TGCAGTGCTGGCCCGCGGGTTCTGGGCGAAGCTTTCTTT.

The chain recombines TRBV20-1 with TRBJ2-1, with 10 bases fitting TRBD2. Trimming cost V 0 bases and J 5 bases; bases outside gene matches: 10. Per the germline V gene, CDR1 is DFQATT and CDR2 is SNEGSKA (reference sequence). The CDR3 length is 17 residues. This CDR3 reads CSAREARGLAYHNEQFF. The CDR3 DNA sequence: TGCAGTGCTAGAGAGGCTCGGGGACTAGCGTATCACAATGAGCAGTTCTTC.

This clonotype was counted a single time. The rearrangement joins TRBV10-3 to TRBJ2-5, with D possibly called TRBD1 or TRBD2 (6 bases each). This CDR3 has 14 amino acids. Germline-derived CDR1 and CDR2 are ENHRY and SYGVKD. V was shortened by 4 bases and J by 0 bases, with 9 bases between the two germline ends. The DNA of the CDR3 is TGTGCCATCAGTGTAGGGGGGTACCAAGAGACCCAGTACTTC. Translating gives CAISVGGYQETQYF.

Written as DNA, the CDR3 is TGTGCTAGTGGTCCGCCAGAGGGGCCCGCGAACTATGGCTACACCTTC. Translation: CASGPPEGPANYGYTF. The chain joins TRBV12-5 to TRBJ1-2; D may be TRBD1 (5 bases). The CDR3 has 16 residues. CDR1 is LGHNT, CDR2 FRNRAP, per germline. Deletions cut 5 bases from V and 2 bases from J, with 18 bases between.

This chain connects TRBV6-1 to TRBJ2-7; 9 positions match TRBD1. The germline CDR1 and CDR2 sequences are MNHNS and SASEGT. There are 17 residues in the CDR3. Losses at the gene ends were 5 bases for V and 2 bases for J; bases not matched to a gene: 13. CDR3 sequence reads: CASSTGQGPAGAYEQYF. The DNA of the CDR3 is TGTGCCAGCAGTACGGGACAGGGACCAGCCGGAGCCTACGAGCAGTACTTC.

This clonotype was observed a handful of times. This chain joins TRBV12-3 or TRBV12-4 and TRBJ2-7; 9 bases align to TRBD2. J gave up 3 bases and V 6 bases, and 3 bases lay outside the gene matches. The CDR3 totals 13 residues. DNA of the CDR3: TGTGCCAGCAGCCCGACTAGCGGCTACGAGCAGTACTTC. Translated: CASSPTSGYEQYF.

In this sample, this clonotype turned up a few times. This chain uses TRBV12-3 or TRBV12-4 with TRBJ2-1; 14 nucleotides match TRBD2. V was clipped by 8 bases and J by 6 bases; unmatched bases: 9. The length of the CDR3 is 16 residues. The CDR3 coding sequence is TGTGCCAGCTTCTACGGGGGGACTAGCGGGGGCAATGAGCAGTTCTTC. Protein: CASFYGGTSGGNEQFF.

The chain links TRBV6-1 to TRBJ1-1; TRBD1 might be the D (5 bases). This CDR3 has 14 amino acids. Germline CDR1 reads MNHNS; CDR2 reads SASEGT. The ends were cut back, 7 bases at V and 3 bases at J, with 15 bases in the middle. The CDR3 DNA follows: TGTGCCAGCACCCTAGGGAGGGACGACACTGAAGCTTTCTTT. Encoded protein: CASTLGRDDTEAFF.

The genes are TRBV14 and TRBJ2-5; TRBD1 aligns across 9 bases. CDR1 is SGHDN, CDR2 FVKESK, per germline. This CDR3 spans 15 amino acids. With 5 bases clipped from V and 5 bases from J, the junction kept 9 bases outside the gene matches. CDR3 sequence (DNA): TGTGCCAGCAGCGGCCGGGACAGGGTTTGGGAGACCCAGTACTTC. This encodes CASSGRDRVWETQYF.

The gene calls are TRBV29-1 and TRBJ2-5; 9 positions agree with TRBD2. The CDR3 length is 15 residues. V lost 6 bases, J lost 4 bases, and 12 bases stayed unmatched. The V gene's germline CDR1 is SQVTM and CDR2 ANQGSEA. CDR3 DNA: TGCAGCGTCGGAGGGCGGGAGGGCCCAGGAGAGACCCAGTACTTC. Translated: CSVGGREGPGETQYF.